The 30 T cell receptor beta chains reported below all come from one sample, sequenced in a study of blood T cell repertoires in COVID-19. Using immunoSEQ multiplex PCR, the repertoire was profiled, and TCRdb retains in-frame clones only, with some absent. The sample lists fewer than 150,000 clones, approximately 84% occurring once. The sequencing sample was made of peripheral blood. These TCRs come from a human donor in a cohort sampled during active COVID-19.

The chain has TRBV19 and TRBJ1-6; 7 bases match TRBD1. Germline V CDR1 and CDR2: LNHDA, SQIVND (reference sequence). J was trimmed by 8 bases and V by 7 bases; bases with no gene match: 8. This CDR3 comprises 14 residues. The CDR3 sequence: CASTRQGFDSPLHF. CDR3 bases: TGTGCCAGTACCCGACAGGGTTTTGATTCACCCCTCCACTTT.

The V gene is TRBV6-6, the J gene TRBJ1-2; D is undetermined. Germline V gene data show CDR1 as MNHNY and CDR2 as SVGAGI (reference sequence). Trimming stripped 6 bases from V and 8 bases from J, with 16 bases between. The CDR3 extends over 13 amino acids. As DNA, the CDR3 is TGTGCCAGCAGCCTAGTCCCTGTTGGCGGCTACACCTTC. Its protein product is CASSLVPVGGYTF.

The V call is TRBV28, the J call TRBJ2-3, with 12 nucleotides matching TRBD2. The CDR3 length is 21 residues. The ends lost 2 bases at V and 0 bases at J; junction bases unmatched: 15. Germline V gene data show CDR1 as MDHEN and CDR2 as SYDVKM. CDR3: CASSLRKLAGGRNPSTDTQYF. CDR3 sequence (DNA): TGTGCCAGCAGTTTACGTAAACTAGCGGGGGGCCGTAATCCTAGCACAGATACGCAGTATTTT. Filled out from reference TRBV28 and TRBJ2-3, the complete variable domain reads DVKVTQSSRYLVKRTGEKVFLECVQDMDHENMFWYRQDPGLGLRLIYFSYDVKMKEKGDIPEGYSVSREKKERFSLILESASTNQTSMYLCASSLRKLAGGRNPSTDTQYFGPGTRLTVL.

The V and J genes are TRBV12-5 and TRBJ2-5; D is perhaps TRBD2 (6 bases). V lost 7 bases, J lost 0 bases, and 9 bases lay in between. In germline, CDR1 is LGHNT, CDR2 FRNRAP. The CDR3 is made up of 13 amino acids. The CDR3 here is CASVGTYQETQYF. DNA of the CDR3: TGTGCTAGTGTAGGGACTTACCAAGAGACCCAGTACTTC.

V gene TRBV2 combines with J gene TRBJ1-5; D perhaps matches TRBD1 (5 bases). CDR3 length: 14 residues. Germline V gene lookup returns CDR1 SNHLY and CDR2 FYNNEI. V was shortened by 0 bases and J by 7 bases, with 10 bases between the two germline ends. CDR3 DNA: TGTGCCAGCAGTGAAGCGGCGGGGGAACAGCCCCAGCATTTT. Amino acids: CASSEAAGEQPQHF.

V and J are TRBV19 and TRBJ2-7; TRBD2 agrees at 10 bases. Trimming took 1 base from V and 3 from J; bases not matched to a gene: 3. The CDR3 runs 15 residues. CDR1 LNHDA and CDR2 SQIVND come from the germline V gene (reference sequence). This CDR3 is CASSIASGGIYEQYF. DNA for the CDR3: TGTGCCAGTAGTATAGCTAGCGGGGGAATCTACGAGCAGTACTTC.

The chain uses TRBV19 and TRBJ2-5, with TRBD2 matching 7 bases. This CDR3 has 15 residues. Germline V gives CDR1 LNHDA, CDR2 SQIVND (reference sequence). After removal of 3 bases from V and 5 bases from J, the junction contained 9 bases not matched to a gene. DNA of the CDR3: TGTGCCAGTAGTATCGGCGGGACTATGTGGGAGACCCAGTACTTC. Protein: CASSIGGTMWETQYF.

V and J are TRBV7-6 and TRBJ2-7; possible D gene TRBD2, 5 bases. The CDR3 sequence is 15 residues long. V was pared by 1 base and J by 2 bases, with 12 bases between. Looked up from germline, CDR1 is SGHVS and CDR2 is FNYEAQ. CDR3 bases: TGTGCCAGCAGCTTAGGAGGACCGACTACCTACGAGCAGTACTTC. As protein: CASSLGGPTTYEQYF.

This clone was seen just once. The gene calls are TRBV7-9 and TRBJ2-5; possible D gene TRBD1, 6 bases. The CDR3 loop spans 17 amino acids. Germline values: CDR1 SEHNR, CDR2 FQNEAQ (reference sequence). The V gene lost 5 bases and the J gene lost 5 bases, with 24 bases spanning the gap. The CDR3 region has the DNA TGTGCCAGCAGCCCGAGGGATAGATACAGGGTAAACGAGACCCAGTACTTC. It specifies CASSPRDRYRVNETQYF.

The chain uses TRBV10-1 and TRBJ2-7; D is perhaps TRBD1 (6 bases). The V gene's germline CDR1 is WNHNN and CDR2 SYGVQD (reference sequence). V lost 11 bases and J lost 3, with 17 bases in between. There are 13 residues in the CDR3. This chain's CDR3 is CADDRDTCYEQYF. The CDR3 DNA reads TGCGCCGATGACCGGGACACCTGCTACGAGCAGTACTTC.

The gene calls are TRBV4-1 and TRBJ1-5; D might be TRBD1 (6 bases). V lost 0 bases to trimming and J lost 3 bases, with 9 bases between them. The CDR3 covers 15 residues. Germline V gene sequence: CDR1 MGHRA, CDR2 YSYEKL. The CDR3 reads CASSQDGQINQPQHF. The DNA for the CDR3 is TGCGCCAGCAGCCAAGACGGACAGATCAATCAGCCCCAGCATTTT.

This chain links TRBV27 with TRBJ2-1, with D possibly TRBD2 on 6 matching bases. The CDR3 has 14 residues. Germline CDR1 MNHEY, CDR2 SMNVEV (reference sequence). The germline V and J ends were trimmed by 3 bases and 8 bases, with 14 bases remaining between them. The CDR3 nucleotides are TGTGCCAGCAGTTTGGAGGGAGCGAGGTATGAGCAGTTCTTC. Residues: CASSLEGARYEQFF.

The chain combines TRBV7-8 with TRBJ1-2; D ambiguous. The CDR3 sequence is 15 residues long. Germline-derived CDR1 and CDR2 are SGHVS and FQNEAQ. Trimming removed 5 bases at V and 0 bases at J, with 13 bases between. CDR3 DNA sequence: TGTGCCAGCAGCGACTTTGATAGTCCTAACTATGGCTACACCTTC. Protein product: CASSDFDSPNYGYTF.

The V and J genes are TRBV5-1 and TRBJ2-5, with TRBD2 identical over 9 bases. Germline-derived CDR1 and CDR2 are SGHRS and YFSETQ. The junction had 7 bases not matched to a gene; V was cut back by 4 bases and J by 3 bases. This CDR3 contains 15 residues. The CDR3: CASSLSGGGEETQYF. The CDR3 DNA is TGCGCCAGCAGCCTTAGCGGGGGTGGGGAAGAGACCCAGTACTTC. Full variable domain (outside the CDR3, taken from reference TRBV5-1 and TRBJ2-5): KAGVTQTPRYLIKTRGQQVTLSCSPISGHRSVSWYQQTPGQGLQFLFEYFSETQRNKGNFPGRFSGRQFSNSRSEMNVSTLELGDSALYLCASSLSGGGEETQYFGPGTRLLVL.

This chain links TRBV5-6 with TRBJ2-2, with a possible D match to TRBD2 (5 bases). Trimming cost V 7 bases and J 5 bases, with 6 bases left between them. The CDR3 consists of 11 residues. CDR1 is SGHDT and CDR2 is YYEEEE in the germline V gene. CDR3 in DNA: TGTGCCAGCGGCGGGACCGGGGAGCTGTTTTTT. This translates into CASGGTGELFF.

The V gene is TRBV5-4, the J gene TRBJ2-7; weak D call: TRBD2 (6 bases). Germline CDR1 and CDR2: SGHNT and YYREEE (reference sequence). There are 13 residues in the CDR3. V was clipped by 7 bases and J by 2 bases, with 13 bases between them. This chain's CDR3 is CASGQGGAYEQYF. The CDR3 bases are TGTGCCAGCGGTCAAGGAGGGGCCTACGAGCAGTACTTC.

This chain uses TRBV7-2 with TRBJ1-2; D remains unclear. Trimming left V 5 bases short and J 8 bases short, with 24 bases between. The CDR3 loop spans 16 amino acids. Germline V gene data show CDR1 as SGHTA and CDR2 as FQGNSA. The CDR3 spells CASSPTSTGSIEGYTF. The CDR3 nucleotides read TGTGCCAGCAGCCCCACCAGCACCGGGTCTATTGAGGGCTACACCTTC.

The genes are TRBV30 and TRBJ2-1; 8 nucleotides align to TRBD2. Trimming removed 4 bases from V and 3 bases from J; junction bases left unmatched: 8. The CDR3 extends over 15 amino acids. The germline V gene has CDR1 GTSNPN and CDR2 SVGIG (reference sequence). The chain's CDR3 is CAWTLRGGYYNEQFF. DNA for the CDR3: TGTGCCTGGACTCTCCGGGGGGGCTACTACAATGAGCAGTTCTTC.

This chain uses TRBV6-6 with TRBJ2-1; TRBD2 matches at 7 bases. V shed 5 bases and J 10 bases; nucleotides not matched to a gene: 20. The length of the CDR3 is 17 residues. CDR1 and CDR2 from the germline V gene are MNHNY and SVGAGI (reference sequence). The CDR3 nucleotides are TGTGCCAGCAGTCAACTCCGACTAGCCGGGGGAATAGAGGAGCAGTTCTTC. Translated: CASSQLRLAGGIEEQFF.

This clone was observed once. V usage is TRBV6-1 and J usage is TRBJ2-3; 7 bases match TRBD1. The V and J ends lost 3 bases and 1 base, in that order; junction bases with no gene match: 4. Germline lookup yields CDR1 MNHNS and CDR2 SASEGT. This CDR3 has 15 amino acids. The CDR3 DNA reads as TGTGCCAGCAGTGACACCGGGACAGGCACAGATACGCAGTATTTT. Protein sequence: CASSDTGTGTDTQYF.

This chain joins TRBV18 and TRBJ2-5; the match to TRBD2 covers 12 bases. V lost 3 bases and J lost 1; bases outside the gene matches: 6. Looked up from germline, CDR1 is KGHSH and CDR2 is LQKENI. The CDR3 runs to 17 residues. The CDR3 loop is CASSPLLAGGSQETQYF. CDR3 in DNA: TGTGCCAGCTCACCCCTACTAGCGGGGGGCTCCCAAGAGACCCAGTACTTC.

Worth noting for this clone: Since a much larger clone is just one base distant, this may be a read error. The chain employs TRBV12-3 or TRBV12-4 and TRBJ2-7; 9 nucleotides line up with TRBD1. The trim removed 5 bases at V and 4 bases at J, leaving 3 bases unmatched. This CDR3 has 13 residues. In DNA form, the CDR3 reads TGTGCCAGCAGTACAGGGGGCGCGTACGAGCAGTACTTC. Its protein is CASSTGGAYEQYF.

This clone was counted at least ten times. This chain uses TRBV13 with TRBJ1-2; D remains ambiguous. The CDR3 totals 15 residues. Germline V gene lookup returns CDR1 PRHDT and CDR2 FYEKMQ (reference sequence). The germline V and J ends were trimmed by 5 bases and 5 bases, with 18 bases remaining between them. The CDR3 reads CASSLGPAEGYGYTF. CDR3 DNA: TGTGCCAGCAGCCTCGGGCCAGCGGAGGGATATGGCTACACCTTC.

The genes are TRBV10-3 and TRBJ2-2; 10 positions match TRBD1. This CDR3 has 15 residues. Germline-derived CDR1 and CDR2 are ENHRY and SYGVKD. V trimming: 6 bases; J trimming: 6 bases; junction bases outside the gene matches: 7. The CDR3 coding sequence is TGTGCCATCAGCGGGGACAGGGGTCGGGCCGGGGAGCTGTTTTTT. Protein: CAISGDRGRAGELFF.

CDR3 in amino acids: CAWSVPGAQETQYF. CDR3 bases: TGTGCCTGGAGTGTACCAGGGGCCCAAGAGACCCAGTACTTC. This chain links TRBV30 with TRBJ2-5; D may be TRBD1 (6 bases). V lost 0 bases and J 1 base, leaving 9 bases between the germline ends. Germline V gene sequence: CDR1 GTSNPN, CDR2 SVGIG (reference sequence). This CDR3 is built from 14 residues.

The J gene is TRBJ1-2, the V gene TRBV5-1; 10 positions agree with TRBD1. Trimming took 2 bases from V and 2 from J; bases not matched to a gene: 12. The CDR3 length is 18 residues. Per germline, CDR1 SGHRS and CDR2 YFSETQ. In nucleotides, the CDR3 is TGCGCCAGCAGCTTATCCGGGACAGGGGCCGGACTAAACTATGGCTACACCTTC. Translating it yields CASSLSGTGAGLNYGYTF.

The V gene is TRBV3-1 (or the pseudogene TRBV3-2), the J gene TRBJ2-7; 8 nucleotides match TRBD1. V trimming: 7 bases; J trimming: 3 bases; junction bases outside the gene matches: 8. CDR3 length equals 14 residues. Germline loops: CDR1 LGHDT, CDR2 YNNKEL (reference sequence). The CDR3 sequence: CASTLGTGGYEQYF. CDR3 DNA: TGTGCCAGCACCCTAGGGACAGGCGGCTACGAGCAGTACTTC.

This sequence joins TRBV25-1 and TRBJ2-7, with D tentatively TRBD1 (5 bases). Trimming shortened V by 1 base and J by 4 bases, and 14 bases separated the two germline ends. From germline, CDR1 is MGHDK and CDR2 SYGVNS. The CDR3 length is 15 residues. CDR3 sequence: CASSEFEKGKYEQYF. The CDR3 bases are TGTGCCAGCAGTGAATTCGAGAAGGGGAAGTACGAGCAGTACTTC.

For the CDR3, the DNA is TGTGCCATCAGTGACAGGGTCACAGATACGCAGTATTTT. It encodes CAISDRVTDTQYF. The V and J genes are TRBV10-3 and TRBJ2-3, with a tentative D call TRBD1 (5 bases). V gave up 3 bases and J gave up 2 bases, with 6 bases separating them. The CDR3 has 13 residues. The germline V gene encodes CDR1 ENHRY and CDR2 SYGVKD.

The chain links TRBV5-4 to TRBJ1-1; 7 nucleotides line up with TRBD1. Germline CDR1 is SGHNT and CDR2 is YYREEE (reference sequence). The CDR3 length is 15 residues. After removal of 4 bases from V and 3 bases from J, the junction contained 9 bases not matched to a gene. CDR3 region: CASSPGNRGHTEAFF. DNA for the CDR3: TGTGCCAGCAGCCCTGGCAACAGGGGCCACACTGAAGCTTTCTTT. Complete variable domain (other parts from reference TRBV5-4 and TRBJ1-1): ETGVTQSPTHLIKTRGQQVTLRCSSQSGHNTVSWYQQALGQGPQFIFQYYREEENGRGNFPPRFSGLQFPNYSSELNVNALELDDSALYLCASSPGNRGHTEAFFGQGTRLTVV.